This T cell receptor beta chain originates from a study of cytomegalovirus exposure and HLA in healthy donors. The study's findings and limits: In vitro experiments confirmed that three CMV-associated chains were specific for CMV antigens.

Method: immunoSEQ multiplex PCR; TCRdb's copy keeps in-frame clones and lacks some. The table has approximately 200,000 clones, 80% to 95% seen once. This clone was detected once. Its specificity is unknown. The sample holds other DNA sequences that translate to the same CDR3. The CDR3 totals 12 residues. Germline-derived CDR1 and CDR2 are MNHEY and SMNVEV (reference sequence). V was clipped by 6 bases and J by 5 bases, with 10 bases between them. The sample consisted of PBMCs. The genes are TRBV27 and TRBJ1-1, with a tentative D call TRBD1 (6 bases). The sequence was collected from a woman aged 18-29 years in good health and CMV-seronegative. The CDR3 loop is CASREGGTEAFF. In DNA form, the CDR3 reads TGTGCCAGCAGGGAAGGGGGTACTGAAGCTTTCTTT.